This T cell receptor beta chain emerged from a study of OX40 agonist ivuxolimab in advanced cancers. Study-level background: The dose-escalation cohort had hepatocellular carcinoma, melanoma, renal cell or head and neck cancer.

Patients were excluded for autoimmune disease history or systemic immunosuppression. Sequencing was performed with immunoSEQ multiplex PCR; in TCRdb, only in-frame clones are kept and a portion is missing. The sample lists 96,000 or so clones, around 91% occurring once. Looked up from germline, CDR1 is SGHRS and CDR2 is YFSETQ. V was trimmed by 1 base and J by 6 bases, leaving 11 bases between them. This CDR3 comprises 14 residues. The chain has TRBV5-1 and TRBJ2-1, with D possibly being TRBD2 (5 bases). This TCR came from an adult with an advanced solid tumor such as melanoma, head and neck, liver or kidney cancer. The input for sequencing was CD4+ or CD8+ T cells sorted from blood, taken in a trial of the OX40 agonist ivuxolimab. This CDR3 is CASSLNTRVNEQFF. As DNA, the CDR3 is TGCGCCAGCAGCTTGAACACTAGGGTCAATGAGCAGTTCTTC.